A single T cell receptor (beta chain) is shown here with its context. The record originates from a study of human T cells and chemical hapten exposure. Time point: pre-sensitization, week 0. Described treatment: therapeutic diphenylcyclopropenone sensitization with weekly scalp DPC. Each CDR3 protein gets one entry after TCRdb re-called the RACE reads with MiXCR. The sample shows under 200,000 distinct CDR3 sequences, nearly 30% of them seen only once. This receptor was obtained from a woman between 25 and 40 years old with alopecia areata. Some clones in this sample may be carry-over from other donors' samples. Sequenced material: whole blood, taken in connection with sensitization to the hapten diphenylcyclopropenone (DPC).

The CDR3: CASSLQGAGNSPLHF. CDR3 coding DNA: TGTGCCAGCAGCTTACAGGGGGCAGGTAATTCACCCCTCCACTTT. The chain uses TRBV7-2 and TRBJ1-6, with 8 bases identical to TRBD1. The CDR3 covers 15 residues. Germline V gene sequence: CDR1 SGHTA, CDR2 FQGNSA. V gave up 2 bases and J gave up 6 bases; unmatched junction bases: 3.